The 19 T cell receptor beta chains given below trace back to one sample, sequenced in a study of Ad26.COV2.S vaccination and SARS-CoV-2 variants (dated by TCRdb to about 2021). The meaning of the sample's treatment or condition label: 19 received Ad26.COV2.S at low or high dose, single or two shots; about 5 received placebo; per-sample allocation not given. For vaccine and placebo recipients, repertoires were sequenced using samples collected on day 63 after the first injection. Preparation of the library involved the immunoSEQ multiplex PCR assay. TCRdb stores this immuneACCESS table with in-frame sequences only. Part of the clones is absent; in the studies checked, under half of the shortfall reflects unresolved V genes, and no reason is known for the rest. For this sample there are a few hundred thousand clones; more than 75% appear just once. Of the sample, approximately 3.6% is held by the ten largest clones.

Specimen: peripheral blood, collected in a trial of Ad26.COV2.S vaccine versus placebo. These receptors all stem from a person between 18 and 59 years old who received the Ad26.COV2.S COVID-19 vaccine or a placebo.

The CDR3 region is CASKPPGQGDNSPLHF. The CDR3 coding sequence is TGTGCCAGCAAACCCCCGGGACAGGGGGATAATTCACCCCTCCACTTT. The genes are TRBV6-4 and TRBJ1-6, with TRBD1 matching over 11 bases. CDR3 length: 16 amino acids. Germline V gives CDR1 MRHNA, CDR2 SNTAGT. V dropped 7 bases and J dropped 5; count of bases not matched to a gene: 7.

The gene calls are TRBV9 and TRBJ1-2; D is possibly TRBD1 (6 bases). V was shortened by 0 bases and J by 5 bases, with 17 bases between the two germline ends. This CDR3 is built from 16 residues. CDR1 and CDR2 from the germline V gene are SGDLS and YYNGEE. The CDR3 protein is CASSVDPTGTEYGYTF. The CDR3 nucleotides are TGTGCCAGCAGCGTAGACCCGACAGGTACGGAATATGGCTACACCTTC.

The chain employs TRBV10-3 and TRBJ2-1, with a tentative D call TRBD1 (6 bases). V gave up 6 bases and J gave up 5 bases, with 17 bases separating them. The CDR3 spans 15 residues. CDR1 ENHRY and CDR2 SYGVKD come from the germline V gene. The CDR3: CAIRNDRSPDNEQFF. DNA of the CDR3: TGTGCCATCAGGAACGACAGGTCCCCAGACAATGAGCAGTTCTTC.

The chain combines TRBV9 with TRBJ2-7; D not certain. CDR3 length equals 14 residues. The germline V gene encodes CDR1 SGDLS and CDR2 YYNGEE. The V and J ends lost 0 bases and 9 bases respectively, with 16 bases between them. The CDR3 protein is CASSVGSGSFGQYF. The CDR3 coding sequence is TGTGCCAGCAGCGTAGGGTCAGGCAGCTTTGGGCAGTACTTC. Combining the CDR3 with reference TRBV9 and TRBJ2-7 gives the whole variable domain DSGVTQTPKHLITATGQRVTLRCSPRSGDLSVYWYQQSLDQGLQFLIQYYNGEERAKGNILERFSAQQFPDLHSELNLSSLELGDSALYFCASSVGSGSFGQYFGPGTRLTVT.

V gene TRBV6-5 combines with J gene TRBJ2-7, with D hard to call. Trimming shortened V by 2 bases and J by 6 bases, and 8 bases separated the two germline ends. This CDR3 is 12 amino acids long. Per the germline V gene, CDR1 is MNHEY and CDR2 is SVGAGI. CDR3 protein: CASSYGFGEQYF. The CDR3 nucleotides read TGTGCCAGCAGTTACGGCTTCGGCGAGCAGTACTTC.

The rearrangement links TRBV9 to TRBJ2-5; D gene unclear. The V and J ends lost 3 bases and 5 bases respectively, with 14 bases between them. CDR1 and CDR2 from the germline V gene are SGDLS and YYNGEE. The CDR3 has 14 amino acids. This chain's CDR3 is CASSDGFGFETQYF. For the CDR3, the DNA is TGTGCCAGCAGCGACGGGTTTGGGTTTGAGACCCAGTACTTC.

This chain connects TRBV9 to TRBJ1-4; 7 bases map to TRBD1. Germline V gene lookup returns CDR1 SGDLS and CDR2 YYNGEE. This CDR3 is built from 15 residues. Trimming cost V 2 bases and J 8 bases; bases outside gene matches: 9. The CDR3 here is CASSVGTAPGEKLFF. DNA of the CDR3: TGTGCCAGCAGCGTTGGGACAGCCCCAGGGGAAAAACTGTTTTTT. Combining the CDR3 with reference TRBV9 and TRBJ1-4 gives the whole variable domain DSGVTQTPKHLITATGQRVTLRCSPRSGDLSVYWYQQSLDQGLQFLIQYYNGEERAKGNILERFSAQQFPDLHSELNLSSLELGDSALYFCASSVGTAPGEKLFFGSGTQLSVL.

J is TRBJ1-6 and V is TRBV7-2, with D tentatively TRBD1 (6 bases). The CDR3 spans 15 residues. The V end lost 1 base, the J end lost 9 bases, and 13 bases lay between the germline ends. Per the germline V gene, CDR1 is SGHTA and CDR2 is FQGNSA. The CDR3 is CASSLGQALGSPLHF. CDR3 sequence (DNA): TGTGCCAGCAGCTTAGGACAGGCCCTTGGTTCACCCCTCCACTTT.

V and J are TRBV10-3 and TRBJ1-1, with D maybe TRBD1 (6 bases). V was trimmed by 4 bases and J by 5 bases, leaving 14 bases between them. Germline CDR1 reads ENHRY; CDR2 reads SYGVKD. The length of the CDR3 is 14 residues. As DNA, the CDR3 is TGTGCCATCAGTGCCCCAGGGGCGAGGACTGAAGCTTTCTTT. Translated, it gives CAISAPGARTEAFF.

The V and J genes are TRBV14 and TRBJ2-3, with D maybe TRBD2 (6 bases). The CDR3 consists of 17 residues. Trimming removed 3 bases at V and 1 base at J, with 17 bases between. Per the germline V gene, CDR1 is SGHDN and CDR2 is FVKESK. The CDR3, as DNA: TGTGCCAGCAGCCATTTGGAAACCGGGGGTGGCACAGATACGCAGTATTTT. Protein: CASSHLETGGGTDTQYF.

This clone appeared once. This chain connects TRBV10-3 to TRBJ1-1; D unresolved. The germline gives CDR1 ENHRY, CDR2 SYGVKD. Trimming left V 2 bases short and J 1 base short, with 8 bases between. There are 14 residues in the CDR3. As DNA, the CDR3 is TGTGCCATCAGTGAGACACAAGCGAACACTGAAGCTTTCTTT. It specifies CAISETQANTEAFF.

V and J are TRBV27 and TRBJ2-5; 11 nucleotides match TRBD2. J gave up 4 bases and V 5 bases, and 3 bases lay outside the gene matches. The CDR3 covers 14 residues. CDR1 is MNHEY, CDR2 SMNVEV, per germline (reference sequence). The CDR3 DNA sequence: TGTGCCAGCAGTCTAGGGACTAGCGGAGAGACCCAGTACTTC. Amino acids: CASSLGTSGETQYF.

A single count supports this clone. The V and J genes are TRBV11-2 and TRBJ2-7; D may be TRBD2 (5 bases). The germline V and J ends were trimmed by 7 bases and 7 bases, with 20 bases remaining between them. Germline V lookup: CDR1 SGHAT, CDR2 FQNNGV. The CDR3 spans 14 residues. The CDR3 spells CASTPQTGIGEQYF. CDR3 bases: TGTGCCAGCACCCCTCAGACGGGAATAGGGGAGCAGTACTTC.

This rearrangement joins TRBV7-3 to TRBJ2-5, with a weak D call TRBD2 (6 bases). The CDR3 contains 15 residues. The V end lost 5 bases, the J end lost 2 bases, and 15 bases lay between the germline ends. Germline V gene sequence: CDR1 SGHTA, CDR2 FQGTGA. For the CDR3, the DNA is TGTGCCAGCAGCGCATCCGGGACTTTACAAGAGACCCAGTACTTC. The encoded protein is CASSASGTLQETQYF.

The CDR3 loop is CASSRRQGMSNEQFF. The CDR3, as DNA: TGTGCCAGCAGCAGGCGACAGGGAATGAGCAATGAGCAGTTCTTC. The chain couples TRBV7-6 to TRBJ2-1; TRBD1 matches 7 bases. The CDR3 consists of 15 residues. Germline-derived CDR1 and CDR2 are SGHVS and FNYEAQ. Trimming cost V 5 bases and J 6 bases; bases outside gene matches: 10.

This clone was detected only a few times. Distinct nucleotide sequences in the sample also encode this CDR3. The chain carries TRBV24-1 and TRBJ2-2, with TRBD1 matching over 9 bases. Per the germline V gene, CDR1 is KGHDR and CDR2 is SFDVKD. J was trimmed by 2 bases and V by 7 bases; bases with no gene match: 4. This CDR3 region has 15 residues. The CDR3 DNA reads as TGTGCCACCAGCTCGGGACAGGGAAACACCGGGGAGCTGTTTTTT. This encodes CATSSGQGNTGELFF.

The chain uses TRBV4-2 and TRBJ2-5, with 11 bases aligning to TRBD2. The CDR3 contains 16 residues. Germline trimming cut 7 bases from V and 4 bases from J; bases unmatched to any gene: 11. Germline V gives CDR1 LGHNA, CDR2 YNFKEQ. The CDR3 DNA reads TGTGCCAGCAAACCCTTAGCGGGGGGGCCCTTAGAGACCCAGTACTTC. It encodes CASKPLAGGPLETQYF.

This sequence joins TRBV5-1 and TRBJ1-2; TRBD1 matches 8 bases. Per germline, CDR1 SGHRS and CDR2 YFSETQ. The V segment lost 2 bases and the J segment 6 bases; nucleotides outside the gene matches: 6. CDR3 size: 14 residues. The CDR3 nucleotides are TGCGCCAGCAGCTTTCGCGGACAGGGAGATGGCTACACCTTC. This gives the protein CASSFRGQGDGYTF.

The rearrangement uses TRBV5-6 and TRBJ2-3, with D possibly called TRBD1 or TRBD2 (6 bases each). The germline V gene has CDR1 SGHDT and CDR2 YYEEEE. The CDR3 is 14 residues long. V was shortened by 0 bases and J by 4 bases, with 9 bases between the two germline ends. The CDR3 DNA reads as TGTGCCAGCAGCTTGGCGGGGGCCCCAGATACGCAGTATTTT. It is translated as CASSLAGAPDTQYF.